Listed below are T cell receptor beta chains from one sample, sequenced in a study of T cell responses to AZD1222 COVID-19 vaccine. Libraries were prepared by immunoSEQ multiplex PCR; TCRdb keeps only in-frame clonotypes and omits some of them. The sample carries around 170,000 clones, approximately 90% recorded once. The specimen was peripheral blood, collected on day 0 of AZD1222 vaccination. The receptors were gathered from an adult in good health. Both conserved end residues are part of each CDR3. A D gene is named only where the DNA matches it firmly. Expanded clones get a size class; other rows say once, few or many, or leave the size out.

d_call,clone_size,v_call,j_call,cdr3_nt,cdr3_aa
TRBD1,.,TRBV24-1,TRBJ2-1,TGTGCCACCAGTGAAGATACAGGGGGTGGTGAGCAGTTCTTC,CATSEDTGGGEQFF
.,once,TRBV19,TRBJ2-2,TGTGCCAGTATCACCGTCTTTCCCCCCGGGGAGCTGTTTTTT,CASITVFPPGELFF
.,.,TRBV19,TRBJ1-2,TGTGCCAGTAGTATGTGGGCAGGGGACTCGACGGACGGCTACACCTTC,CASSMWAGDSTDGYTF
TRBD1,.,TRBV2,TRBJ2-6,TGTGCCAGCGGACAGGGGTTTGGGGCCAACGTCCTGACTTTC,CASGQGFGANVLTF
.,.,TRBV5-6,TRBJ2-7,TGTGCCAGCAGCACACAGGGTCGGTTCTACGAGCAGTACTTC,CASSTQGRFYEQYF
TRBD1,.,TRBV29-1,TRBJ2-5,TGCAGCGTTGGCCAGGACAGGGGGGGAAAGACCCAGTACTTC,CSVGQDRGGKTQYF
.,once,TRBV9,TRBJ2-5,TGTGCCAGCAGCGTAGATGGGGTGATCCAAGAGACCCAGTACTTC,CASSVDGVIQETQYF
.,once,TRBV30,TRBJ1-1,TGTGCCTGGAATCCGGGTGGGTGGGGTGAAGCTTTCTTT,CAWNPGGWGEAFF
.,.,TRBV28,TRBJ1-2,TGTGCCAGCAGTTATGTGAAGGCTGGCTACACCTTC,CASSYVKAGYTF
TRBD2,.,TRBV29-1,TRBJ2-7,TGCAGCGCGGAGGTAGCGGGAGGCTCCTACGAGCAGTACTTC,CSAEVAGGSYEQYF
.,.,TRBV29-1,TRBJ2-1,TGCAGCGTTGTAATGAGGGTGAGCTCCTACAATGAGCAGTTCTTC,CSVVMRVSSYNEQFF
.,.,TRBV28,TRBJ2-1,TGTGCCGGTAGACAGACTTCTGACAATGAGCAGTTCTTC,CAGRQTSDNEQFF
.,.,TRBV10-3,TRBJ2-7,TGTGCCATCAGTGAGGCGGGCGGGCAGTACTTC,CAISEAGGQYF
.,.,TRBV10-2,TRBJ2-2,TGCGCCAGCAGTGAGCCGTCAGCTACCGGGGAGCTGTTTTTT,CASSEPSATGELFF
.,.,TRBV7-9,TRBJ2-6,TGTGCCAGCAGCTCAACTGCGGCGGACTCCAACTCTGGGGCCAACGTCCTGACTTTC,CASSSTAADSNSGANVLTF
TRBD1,.,TRBV30,TRBJ1-1,TGTGCCTGGACCATAGGACAGGGCGGCACTGAAGCTTTCTTT,CAWTIGQGGTEAFF
.,.,TRBV2,TRBJ1-1,TGTGCCAGCTCCGTGGGGGGTATCACTGAAGCTTTCTTT,CASSVGGITEAFF
.,.,TRBV19,TRBJ1-5,TGTGCCAGTAGGCCCCGCCGGCCGGGAGACTCTGCTTATAGCAATCAGCCCCAGCATTTT,CASRPRRPGDSAYSNQPQHF
.,once,TRBV6-2/TRBV6-3,TRBJ2-1,TGTGCCAGCAGTCATCCCCCCCCGGGATTTCCTTACAATGAGCAGTTCTTC,CASSHPPPGFPYNEQFF
.,.,TRBV29-1,TRBJ2-7,TGCAGCGCTGGCACGGACACCCTTACCTACGAGCAGTACTTC,CSAGTDTLTYEQYF
TRBD2,.,TRBV7-3,TRBJ2-1,TGTGCCAGCAGCTTAGGGACTAGTGGCAATGAGCAGTTCTTC,CASSLGTSGNEQFF
.,.,TRBV28,TRBJ2-4,TGTGCCAGCAGTTCCCCCCCCACCAAAAGGGGAAACATTCAGTACTTC,CASSSPPTKRGNIQYF
.,.,TRBV29-1,TRBJ1-2,TGCAGCGTTGAAACAGATGGCTACACCTTC,CSVETDGYTF
TRBD1,.,TRBV7-2,TRBJ1-1,TGTGCCAGCAGCTTGGGGACAGGGGGCTTGACTGAAGCTTTCTTT,CASSLGTGGLTEAFF
.,.,TRBV11-3,TRBJ1-2,TGTGCCAGCAGCCCGAGTCGTGGAGGTGGCTACACCTTC,CASSPSRGGGYTF
TRBD2,.,TRBV19,TRBJ2-2,TGTGCCAGTAGAATAGCGGGGCCTAACACCGGGGAGCTGTTTTTT,CASRIAGPNTGELFF
.,.,TRBV18,TRBJ2-2,TGTGCCAGCTCACGAAACCTAGCAGGGATGACCGGGGAGCTGTTTTTT,CASSRNLAGMTGELFF
.,once,TRBV10-1,TRBJ2-7,TGCGCCAGCAGTGGGTCGCTGGGGGTCTACGAGCAGTACTTC,CASSGSLGVYEQYF
TRBD2,.,TRBV7-2,TRBJ2-7,TGTGCCAGCAGCCAACTAGCGGGATCCTACGAGCAGTACTTC,CASSQLAGSYEQYF
.,.,TRBV7-9,TRBJ1-4,TGTGCCAGCAGCAATCGACAGGCAACTAATGAAAAACTGTTTTTT,CASSNRQATNEKLFF
TRBD2,.,TRBV30,TRBJ2-7,TGTGCCTGGAGACCGACTAGCGGGAATCTCTACGTTCAAGCCTACGAGCAGTACTTC,CAWRPTSGNLYVQAYEQYF
TRBD1,.,TRBV5-1,TRBJ2-7,TGCGCCAGCAGCCTGGACAGGGGATTTTCCTACGAGCAGTACTTC,CASSLDRGFSYEQYF
.,.,TRBV4-3,TRBJ2-7,TGCGCCAGCAGCCAAGACCAGGGTTCCTACGAGCAGTACTTC,CASSQDQGSYEQYF
.,.,TRBV20-1,TRBJ1-1,TGCAGTGTAGAAGGGAGGCCTGAAGCTTTCTTT,CSVEGRPEAFF
TRBD1,.,TRBV25-1,TRBJ2-5,TGTGCCAGCAGTGACCTCCGGGACAGGGGCACCCAAGAGACCCAGTACTTC,CASSDLRDRGTQETQYF